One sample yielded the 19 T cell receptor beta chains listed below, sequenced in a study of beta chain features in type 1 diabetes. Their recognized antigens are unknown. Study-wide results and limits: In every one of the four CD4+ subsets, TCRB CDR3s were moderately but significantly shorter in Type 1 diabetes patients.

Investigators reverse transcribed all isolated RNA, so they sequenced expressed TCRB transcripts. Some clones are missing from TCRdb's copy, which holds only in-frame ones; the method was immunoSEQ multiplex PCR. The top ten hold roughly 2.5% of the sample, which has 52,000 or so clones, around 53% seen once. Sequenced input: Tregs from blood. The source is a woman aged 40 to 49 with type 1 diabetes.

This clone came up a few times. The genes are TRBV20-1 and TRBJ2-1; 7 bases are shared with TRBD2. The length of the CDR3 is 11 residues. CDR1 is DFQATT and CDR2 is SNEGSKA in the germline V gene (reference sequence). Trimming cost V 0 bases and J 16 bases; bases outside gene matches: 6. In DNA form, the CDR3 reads TGCAGTGCTAGAGACCAGCGGGAAGGTTTCTTC. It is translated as CSARDQREGFF.

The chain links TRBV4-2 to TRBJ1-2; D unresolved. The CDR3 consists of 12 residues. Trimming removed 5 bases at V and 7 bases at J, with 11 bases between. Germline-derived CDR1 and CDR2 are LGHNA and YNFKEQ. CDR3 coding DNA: TGTGCCAGCAGCAACAGCATCGCTGGCTACACCTTC. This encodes CASSNSIAGYTF.

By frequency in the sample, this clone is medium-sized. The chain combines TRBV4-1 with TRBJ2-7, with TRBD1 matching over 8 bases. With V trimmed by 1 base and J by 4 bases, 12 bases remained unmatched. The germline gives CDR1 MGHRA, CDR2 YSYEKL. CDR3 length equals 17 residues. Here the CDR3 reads CASSQGTGNMFGYEQYF. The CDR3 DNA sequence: TGCGCCAGCAGCCAAGGGACAGGGAATATGTTCGGATACGAGCAGTACTTC.

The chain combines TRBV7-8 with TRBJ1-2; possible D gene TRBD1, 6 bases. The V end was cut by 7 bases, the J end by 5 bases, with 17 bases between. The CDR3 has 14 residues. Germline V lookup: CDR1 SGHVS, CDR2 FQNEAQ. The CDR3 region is CASTEGGGDYGYTF. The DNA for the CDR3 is TGTGCCAGCACCGAGGGCGGGGGCGATTATGGCTACACCTTC. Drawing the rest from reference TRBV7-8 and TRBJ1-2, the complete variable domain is GAGVSQSPRYKVAKRGQDVALRCDPISGHVSLFWYQQALGQGPEFLTYFQNEAQLDKSGLPSDRFFAERPEGSVSTLKIQRTQQEDSAVYLCASTEGGGDYGYTFGSGTRLTVV.

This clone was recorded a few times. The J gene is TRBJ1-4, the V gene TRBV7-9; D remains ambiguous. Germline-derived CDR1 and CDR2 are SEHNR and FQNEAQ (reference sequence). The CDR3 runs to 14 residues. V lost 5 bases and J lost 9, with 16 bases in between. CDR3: CASSGPLARQKLFF. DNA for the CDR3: TGTGCCAGCAGCGGGCCCTTGGCCAGACAAAAACTGTTTTTT.

As DNA, the CDR3 is TGTGCCAGCACGGGCAGGGCGGGGAGCACAGATACGCAGTATTTT. Translated, it gives CASTGRAGSTDTQYF. The chain links TRBV6-1 to TRBJ2-3, with D maybe TRBD2 (6 bases). Germline V gives CDR1 MNHNS, CDR2 SASEGT. Between the trimmed V and J ends, which lost 7 bases and 0 bases, there was a span of 14 bases. The CDR3 contains 15 residues.

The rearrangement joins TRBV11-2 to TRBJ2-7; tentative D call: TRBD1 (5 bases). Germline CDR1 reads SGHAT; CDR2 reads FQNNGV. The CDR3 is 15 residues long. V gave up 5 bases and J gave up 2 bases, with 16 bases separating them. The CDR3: CASSVQAFLTYEQYF. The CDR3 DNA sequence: TGTGCCAGCAGCGTACAGGCCTTCCTTACCTACGAGCAGTACTTC. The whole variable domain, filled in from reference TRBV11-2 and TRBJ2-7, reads EAGVAQSPRYKIIEKRQSVAFWCNPISGHATLYWYQQILGQGPKLLIQFQNNGVVDDSQLPKDRFSAERLKGVDSTLKIQPAKLEDSAVYLCASSVQAFLTYEQYFGPGTRLTVT.

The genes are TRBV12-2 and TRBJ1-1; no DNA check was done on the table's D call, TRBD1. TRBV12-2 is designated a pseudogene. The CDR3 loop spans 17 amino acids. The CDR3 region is CASRLVSGTGWVTEAFF. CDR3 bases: TGTGCAAGTCGCTTAGTTTCCGGGACAGGGTGGGTTACTGAAGCTTTCTTT.

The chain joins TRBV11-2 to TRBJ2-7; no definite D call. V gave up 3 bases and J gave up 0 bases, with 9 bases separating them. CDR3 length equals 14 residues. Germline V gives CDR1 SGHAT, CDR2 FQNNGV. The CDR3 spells CASSFLGLSYEQYF. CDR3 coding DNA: TGTGCCAGCAGCTTCCTTGGGCTCTCCTACGAGCAGTACTTC.

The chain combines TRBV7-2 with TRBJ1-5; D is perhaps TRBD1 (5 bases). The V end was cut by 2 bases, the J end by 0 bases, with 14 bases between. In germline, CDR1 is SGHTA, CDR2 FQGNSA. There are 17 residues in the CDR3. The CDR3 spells CASSLTGGFNSNQPQHF. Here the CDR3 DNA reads TGTGCCAGCAGCTTAACCGGGGGGTTTAATAGCAATCAGCCCCAGCATTTT.

CDR3 region: CASSAETAAYGYTF. The CDR3 DNA reads as TGTGCCAGCAGCGCCGAGACAGCCGCCTATGGCTACACCTTC. The rearrangement joins TRBV9 to TRBJ1-2; maybe TRBD1 (5 bases). V gave up 3 bases and J gave up 4 bases, with 13 bases separating them. Looked up from germline, CDR1 is SGDLS and CDR2 is YYNGEE. The CDR3 spans 14 residues.

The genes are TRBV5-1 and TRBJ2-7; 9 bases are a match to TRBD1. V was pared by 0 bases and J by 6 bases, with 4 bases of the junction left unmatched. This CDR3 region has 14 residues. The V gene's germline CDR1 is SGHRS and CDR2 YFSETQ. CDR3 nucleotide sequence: TGCGCCAGCAGCTTGGGGACAGGGGTGCGCGAGCAGTACTTC. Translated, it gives CASSLGTGVREQYF.

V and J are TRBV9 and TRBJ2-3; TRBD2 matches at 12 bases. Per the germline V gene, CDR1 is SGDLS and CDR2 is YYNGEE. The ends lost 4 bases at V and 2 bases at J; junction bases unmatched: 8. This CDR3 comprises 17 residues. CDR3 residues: CASSRGGLAGPTDTQYF. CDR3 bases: TGTGCCAGCAGCAGAGGGGGACTAGCGGGCCCCACAGATACGCAGTATTTT. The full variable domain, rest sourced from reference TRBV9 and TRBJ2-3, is DSGVTQTPKHLITATGQRVTLRCSPRSGDLSVYWYQQSLDQGLQFLIQYYNGEERAKGNILERFSAQQFPDLHSELNLSSLELGDSALYFCASSRGGLAGPTDTQYFGPGTRLTVL.

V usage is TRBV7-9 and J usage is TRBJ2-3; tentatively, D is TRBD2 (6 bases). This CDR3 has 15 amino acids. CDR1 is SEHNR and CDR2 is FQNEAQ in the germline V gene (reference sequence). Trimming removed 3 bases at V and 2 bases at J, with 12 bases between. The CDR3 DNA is TGTGCCAGCAGCTTGGGCGGGACCATCACAGATACGCAGTATTTT. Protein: CASSLGGTITDTQYF.

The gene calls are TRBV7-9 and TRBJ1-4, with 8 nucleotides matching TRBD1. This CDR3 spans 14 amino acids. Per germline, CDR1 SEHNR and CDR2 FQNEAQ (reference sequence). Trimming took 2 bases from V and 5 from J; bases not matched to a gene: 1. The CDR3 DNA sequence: TGTGCCAGCAGCTTAACAGGGGGGAATGAAAAACTGTTTTTT. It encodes CASSLTGGNEKLFF.

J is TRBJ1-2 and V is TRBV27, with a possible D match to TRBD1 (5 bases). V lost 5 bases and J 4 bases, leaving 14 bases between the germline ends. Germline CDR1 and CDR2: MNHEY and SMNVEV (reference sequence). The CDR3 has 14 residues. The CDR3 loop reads CASSPQVQAYGYTF. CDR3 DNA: TGTGCCAGCAGTCCACAGGTTCAGGCCTATGGCTACACCTTC.

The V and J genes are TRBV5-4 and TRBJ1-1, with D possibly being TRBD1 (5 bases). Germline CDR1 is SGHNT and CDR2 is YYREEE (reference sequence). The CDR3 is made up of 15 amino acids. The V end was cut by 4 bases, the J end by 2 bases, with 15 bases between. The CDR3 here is CASSPTTVLNTEAFF. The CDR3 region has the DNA TGTGCCAGCAGCCCAACGACAGTTCTTAACACTGAAGCTTTCTTT.

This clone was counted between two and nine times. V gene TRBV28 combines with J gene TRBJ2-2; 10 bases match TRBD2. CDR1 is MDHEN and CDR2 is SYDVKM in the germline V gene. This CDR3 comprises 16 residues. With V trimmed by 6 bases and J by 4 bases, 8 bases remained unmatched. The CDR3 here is CASRFGLAEITGELFF. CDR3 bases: TGTGCCAGCAGATTCGGACTAGCGGAAATCACCGGGGAGCTGTTTTTT.

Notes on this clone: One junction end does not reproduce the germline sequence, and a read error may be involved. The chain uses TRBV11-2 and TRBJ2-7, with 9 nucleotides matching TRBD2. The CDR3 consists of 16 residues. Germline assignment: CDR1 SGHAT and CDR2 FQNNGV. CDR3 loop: CASSLGASGAHYDQYF. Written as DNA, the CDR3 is TGTGCCAGCAGCTTAGGAGCTAGCGGGGCTCACTACGACCAGTACTTC. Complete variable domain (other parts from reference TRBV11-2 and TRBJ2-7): EAGVAQSPRYKIIEKRQSVAFWCNPISGHATLYWYQQILGQGPKLLIQFQNNGVVDDSQLPKDRFSAERLKGVDSTLKIQPAKLEDSAVYLCASSLGASGAHYDQYFGPGTRLTVT.